The TCR beta chain described here comes from a study of CD8+ T cells in alopecia areata. General study results and limits: Within the top 100, expanded CD8+ clones significantly decreased with tofacitinib, as did scalp clonality. The study also sequences resident alphabeta T cells of normal skin in scalp samples.

Treatment meaning: oral pan-JAK inhibitor, 5-10 mg twice daily. CD4+ and CD8+ T cells were sorted from PBMCs. Reverse transcribed after extraction, RNA yielded cDNA as the sequencing template. The data were produced by immunoSEQ multiplex PCR, yet TCRdb's version contains in-frame clones alone and is incomplete. This table holds roughly 120,000 clones, about 54% found once. CDR1 and CDR2 from the germline V gene are GTSNPN and SVGIG (reference sequence). The CDR3 extends over 12 amino acids. V shed 0 bases and J shed 5 bases, with 8 bases lying between them. To note about this clone: Antigen: not known.

The TCR was taken from a human donor with alopecia areata. Sequences were derived from CD8+ T cells sorted from blood, sampled at week 4, from a patient treated with tofacitinib. This chain connects TRBV30 to TRBJ2-7; D not resolved. CDR3 sequence: CAWSVLVHEQYF. The CDR3, as DNA: TGTGCCTGGAGTGTTCTGGTCCACGAGCAGTACTTC.